One T cell receptor (beta chain) is described in this entry. CDR1 and CDR2 from the germline V gene are SEHNR and FQNEAQ (reference sequence). This CDR3 contains 14 residues. The V gene end was trimmed by 1 base and the J gene end by 8 bases; junction bases not matched to a gene: 7. Data came from immunoSEQ multiplex PCR; TCRdb stores just in-frame clones and leaves some out. The repertoire consists of tens of thousands of clones, with 75% to 90% occurring once and the leading ten covering around 1.2%. The entry originates in a study of T cell changes during pregnancy in multiple sclerosis. The gene calls are TRBV7-9 and TRBJ1-2, with 7 bases aligning to TRBD1. This receptor was obtained from a female donor with multiple sclerosis, enrolled in a pregnancy study. Sequencing was performed on CD4+ T cells from peripheral blood mononuclear cells, taken in the first trimester of pregnancy. The CDR3 spells CASSLEGAKQGYTF. DNA of the CDR3: TGTGCCAGCAGCTTAGAGGGGGCGAAACAGGGCTACACCTTC.